Listed here are 5 T cell receptor beta chains from one sample, sequenced in a study of OX40 agonist ivuxolimab in advanced cancers. TCRdb keeps only in-frame clones here, not all; method: immunoSEQ multiplex PCR. The data contain 90,000 or so clones, more than 90% of them singletons. The material was CD4+ or CD8+ T cells sorted from blood, obtained in a trial of the OX40 agonist ivuxolimab. Receptors were obtained from an adult with an advanced solid tumor such as melanoma, head and neck, liver or kidney cancer.

CDR3 sequence: CASRGSGYNQPQHF. The CDR3 region has the DNA TGTGCCAGCAGGGGCTCAGGCTACAATCAGCCCCAGCATTTT. This chain links TRBV28 with TRBJ1-5, with D uncertain. V lost 6 bases and J 3 bases, leaving 12 bases between the germline ends. The CDR3 contains 14 residues. Germline V gene sequence: CDR1 MDHEN, CDR2 SYDVKM.

This chain uses TRBV2 with TRBJ1-4; weak D call: TRBD1 (6 bases). Germline CDR1 is SNHLY and CDR2 is FYNNEI. V shed 10 bases and J shed 8 bases, with 20 bases lying between them. This CDR3 comprises 14 residues. The CDR3 reads CATVSSGVGEKLFF. In DNA form, the CDR3 reads TGTGCCACCGTATCTTCAGGGGTAGGGGAAAAACTGTTTTTT.

The count of this clone is one. The chain couples TRBV6-5 to TRBJ1-1; no definite D call. This CDR3 comprises 13 residues. Germline values: CDR1 MNHEY, CDR2 SVGAGI. Trimming took 6 bases from V and 2 from J, leaving 10 bases between them. CDR3 amino acids: CASRVAINTEAFF. In nucleotides, the CDR3 is TGTGCCAGCAGGGTGGCTATTAACACTGAAGCTTTCTTT.

This clone appeared once. V gene TRBV6-4 combines with J gene TRBJ2-7; TRBD2 agrees at 7 bases. Germline CDR1 reads MRHNA; CDR2 reads SNTAGT. J lost 7 bases, V lost 7 bases, and 28 bases had no gene match. The CDR3 covers 19 residues. The CDR3 loop is CASIPLGTKPLNRPTEQYF. CDR3 sequence (DNA): TGTGCCAGCATCCCTCTCGGGACTAAACCCCTTAATCGGCCTACGGAGCAGTACTTC.

The rearrangement uses TRBV29-1 and TRBJ1-2; tentatively, D is TRBD1 (6 bases). The CDR3 runs to 13 residues. The V gene lost 6 bases and the J gene lost 6 bases, with 17 bases spanning the gap. The germline V gene has CDR1 SQVTM and CDR2 ANQGSEA. The chain's CDR3 is CSVLDGGAHGYTF. CDR3 nucleotides: TGCAGCGTCCTTGATGGGGGCGCTCATGGCTACACCTTC.